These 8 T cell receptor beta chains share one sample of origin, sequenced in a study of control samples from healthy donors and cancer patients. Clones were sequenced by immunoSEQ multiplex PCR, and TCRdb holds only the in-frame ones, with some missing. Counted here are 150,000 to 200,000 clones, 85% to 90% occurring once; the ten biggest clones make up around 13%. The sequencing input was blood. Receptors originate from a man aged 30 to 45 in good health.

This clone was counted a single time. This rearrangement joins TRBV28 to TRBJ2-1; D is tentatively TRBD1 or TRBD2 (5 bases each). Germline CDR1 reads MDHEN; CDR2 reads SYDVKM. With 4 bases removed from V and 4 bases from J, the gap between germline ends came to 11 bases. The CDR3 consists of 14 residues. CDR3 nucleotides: TGTGCCAGCAGTTATCGGGGCGCGTACAATGAGCAGTTCTTC. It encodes CASSYRGAYNEQFF.

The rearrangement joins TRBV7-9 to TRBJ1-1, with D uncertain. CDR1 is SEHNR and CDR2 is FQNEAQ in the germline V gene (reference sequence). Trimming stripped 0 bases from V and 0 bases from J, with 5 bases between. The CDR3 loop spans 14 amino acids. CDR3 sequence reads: CASSLADLNTEAFF. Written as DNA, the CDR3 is TGTGCCAGCAGCTTAGCGGACCTGAACACTGAAGCTTTCTTT.

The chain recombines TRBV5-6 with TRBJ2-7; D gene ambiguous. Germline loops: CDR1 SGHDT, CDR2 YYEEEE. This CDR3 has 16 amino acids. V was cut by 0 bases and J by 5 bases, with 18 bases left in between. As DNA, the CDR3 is TGTGCCAGCAGCTTGGGAGCGCAATCGACCCTTGACGAGCAGTACTTC. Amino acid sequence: CASSLGAQSTLDEQYF. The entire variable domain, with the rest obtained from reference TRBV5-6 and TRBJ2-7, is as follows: DAGVTQSPTHLIKTRGQQVTLRCSPKSGHDTVSWYQQALGQGPQFIFQYYEEEERQRGNFPDRFSGHQFPNYSSELNVNALLLGDSALYLCASSLGAQSTLDEQYFGPGTRLTVT.

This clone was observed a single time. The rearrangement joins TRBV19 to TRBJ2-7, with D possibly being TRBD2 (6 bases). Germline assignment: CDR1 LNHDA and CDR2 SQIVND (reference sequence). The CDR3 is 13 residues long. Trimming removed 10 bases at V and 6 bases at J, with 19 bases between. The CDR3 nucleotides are TGTGCCATCACGACTAGAAACTCCGGCGAGCAGTACTTC. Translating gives CAITTRNSGEQYF.

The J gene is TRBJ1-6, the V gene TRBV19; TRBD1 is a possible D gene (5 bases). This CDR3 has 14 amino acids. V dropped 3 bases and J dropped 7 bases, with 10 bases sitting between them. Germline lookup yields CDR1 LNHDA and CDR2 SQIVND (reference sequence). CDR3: CASSITGTNSPLHF. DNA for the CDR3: TGTGCCAGTAGTATTACAGGAACAAATTCACCCCTCCACTTT.

The CDR3 protein is CATSDLGRVGTPPRGHTTDTQYF. CDR3 in DNA: TGTGCCACCAGTGATTTGGGGCGGGTTGGGACACCACCTCGGGGACACACCACAGATACGCAGTATTTT. This chain links TRBV24-1 with TRBJ2-3; tentatively, D is TRBD1 (6 bases). With 0 bases removed from V and 2 bases from J, the gap between germline ends came to 32 bases. Germline V gives CDR1 KGHDR, CDR2 SFDVKD. This CDR3 contains 23 residues.

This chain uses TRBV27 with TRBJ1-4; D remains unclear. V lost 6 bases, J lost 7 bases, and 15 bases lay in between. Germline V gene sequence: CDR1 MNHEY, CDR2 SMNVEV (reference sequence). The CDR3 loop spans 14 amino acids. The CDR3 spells CASRPGLLGEKLFF. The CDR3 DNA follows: TGTGCCAGCAGGCCCGGGCTTCTGGGTGAAAAACTGTTTTTT. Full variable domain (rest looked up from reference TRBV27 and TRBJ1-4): EAQVTQNPRYLITVTGKKLTVTCSQNMNHEYMSWYRQDPGLGLRQIYYSMNVEVTDKGDVPEGYKVSRKEKRNFPLILESPSPNQTSLYFCASRPGLLGEKLFFGSGTQLSVL.

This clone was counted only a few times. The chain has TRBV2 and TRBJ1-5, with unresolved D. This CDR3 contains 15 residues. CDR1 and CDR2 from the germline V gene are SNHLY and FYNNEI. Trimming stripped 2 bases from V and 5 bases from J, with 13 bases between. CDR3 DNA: TGTGCCAGCAGTGAACGGATCGAGGTTTATCAGCCCCAGCATTTT. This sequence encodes CASSERIEVYQPQHF.